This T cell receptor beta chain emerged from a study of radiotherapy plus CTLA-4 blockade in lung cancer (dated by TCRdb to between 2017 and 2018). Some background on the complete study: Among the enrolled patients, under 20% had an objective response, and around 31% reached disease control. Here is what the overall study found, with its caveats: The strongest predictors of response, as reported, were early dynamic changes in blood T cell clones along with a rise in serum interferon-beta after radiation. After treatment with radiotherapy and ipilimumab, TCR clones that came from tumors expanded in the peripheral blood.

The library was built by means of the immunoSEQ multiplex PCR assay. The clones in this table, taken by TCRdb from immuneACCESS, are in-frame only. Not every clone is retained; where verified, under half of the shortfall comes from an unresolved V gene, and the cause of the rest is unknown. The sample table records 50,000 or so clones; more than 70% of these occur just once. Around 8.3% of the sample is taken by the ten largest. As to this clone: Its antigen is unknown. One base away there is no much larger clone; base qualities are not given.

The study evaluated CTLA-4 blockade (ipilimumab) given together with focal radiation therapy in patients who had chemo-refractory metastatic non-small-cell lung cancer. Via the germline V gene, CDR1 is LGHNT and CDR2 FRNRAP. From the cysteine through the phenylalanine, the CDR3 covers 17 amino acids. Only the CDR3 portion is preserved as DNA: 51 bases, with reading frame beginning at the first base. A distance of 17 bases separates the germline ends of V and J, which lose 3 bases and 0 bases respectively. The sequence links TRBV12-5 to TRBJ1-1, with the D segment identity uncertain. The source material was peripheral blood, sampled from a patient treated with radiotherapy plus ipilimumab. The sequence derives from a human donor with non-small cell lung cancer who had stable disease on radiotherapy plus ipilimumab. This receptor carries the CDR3 CASGFLPISTLNTEAFF. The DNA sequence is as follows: TGTGCTAGTGGTTTCTTACCCATTTCGACTCTGAACACTGAAGCTTTCTTT.